This is a list of T cell receptor beta chains from one sample in a study of blood T cell repertoires in COVID-19. Method: immunoSEQ multiplex PCR; TCRdb's copy keeps in-frame clones and lacks some. This table holds hundreds of thousands of clones, around 87% found once. The specimen was PBMCs or T cells enriched from blood (not recorded which). The receptors were sampled from a man aged 25 to 40 who had recovered from COVID-19. Both conserved end residues are part of each CDR3. The D gene is left open where the match is weak. For some rows the clone size is stated as once, few or many, or as a class when expanded; others skip it.

clone_size j_call v_call d_call cdr3_nt cdr3_aa
NA TRBJ1-1 TRBV29-1 NA TGCAGCGTTGGGGGGGATTCGAACACTGAAGCTTTCTTT CSVGGDSNTEAFF
NA TRBJ2-7 TRBV4-1 NA TGCGCCAGCAGCCAAGATATTTCCTACGAGCAGTACTTC CASSQDISYEQYF
NA TRBJ2-2 TRBV3-1/TRBV3-2 TRBD2 TGTGCCAGCAGCATTAGCGGGAGGACCGGGGAGCTGTTTTTT CASSISGRTGELFF
NA TRBJ2-7 TRBV6-6 TRBD2 TGTGCCAGCGGGAGGGCCGTCGAGCAGTACTTC CASGRAVEQYF
NA TRBJ1-3 TRBV30 NA TGTGCCTGGAGTGTACCAGGCAGGCTCTCTGGAAACACCATATATTTT CAWSVPGRLSGNTIYF
NA TRBJ2-1 TRBV6-5 NA TGTGCCAGCAGTTACTCATACAGGGTCGGGGATGAGCAGTTCTTC CASSYSYRVGDEQFF
NA TRBJ1-1 TRBV2 TRBD1 TGTGCCAGCAGTGAGCAGGGGGGGAACACTGAAGCTTTCTTT CASSEQGGNTEAFF
NA TRBJ2-2 TRBV5-4 NA TGTGCGACAACGGAGGGAAGGAGCACCGGGGAGCTGTTTTTT CATTEGRSTGELFF
NA TRBJ2-1 TRBV27 NA TGTGCCAGCGGAACAGGGAAGGTGTTCAATGAGCAGTTCTTC CASGTGKVFNEQFF
NA TRBJ2-1 TRBV3-1/TRBV3-2 NA TGTGCCAGCAGCCCAGTCTCCCCGGGTAATGAGCAGTTCTTC CASSPVSPGNEQFF
NA TRBJ2-2 TRBV5-1 NA TGCGCCAGCAGCTTGGCGGGCGGGACCGGGGAGCTGTTTTTT CASSLAGGTGELFF
NA TRBJ2-3 TRBV30 TRBD2 TGTGCCTCAGATGGGGGGGAGCTGAACACAGATACGCAGTATTTT CASDGGELNTDTQYF
NA TRBJ1-1 TRBV18 TRBD1 TGTGCCAGCTCGACTGGACAGGACACTGAAGCTTTCTTT CASSTGQDTEAFF
NA TRBJ2-1 TRBV7-9 TRBD2 TGTGCCAGCAGCTTCCCTAGCGGGAGGGCGGAGCATGAGCAGTTCTTC CASSFPSGRAEHEQFF
NA TRBJ1-3 TRBV18 NA TGTGCCAGCTCACCACTACAGGGCCTCCTCTCTGGAAACACCATATATTTT CASSPLQGLLSGNTIYF
NA TRBJ1-1 TRBV6-4 NA TGTGCCAGCAGTGAGTGGAGAGAGACTGAAGCTTTCTTT CASSEWRETEAFF
few TRBJ2-1 TRBV28 TRBD2 TGTGCCAGCACAAGACCCGGACTAGCTAACAATGAGCAGTTCTTC CASTRPGLANNEQFF
NA TRBJ2-1 TRBV2 NA TGTGCCAGCACTGGGGGCCCTCGGGGTGAGCAGTTCTTC CASTGGPRGEQFF
once TRBJ2-7 TRBV19 TRBD1 TGTGCCAGTAGTATAGGGACAGGGGGCACCTACGAGCAGTACTTC CASSIGTGGTYEQYF
NA TRBJ2-5 TRBV5-6 TRBD1 TGTGCCAGCAGCCCACTACAGGGGGGAGAGACCCAGTACTTC CASSPLQGGETQYF
NA TRBJ2-1 TRBV6-5 NA TGTGCCAGTGGGGCCGGGACTTTCTCCTACAATGAGCAGTTCTTC CASGAGTFSYNEQFF
NA TRBJ1-4 TRBV28 NA TGTGCCAGCCTACAAGGGGGTGAAAAACTGTTTTTT CASLQGGEKLFF
NA TRBJ1-5 TRBV4-2 NA TGTGCCAGCAGCCAAGTTGATGGGAGGACTCCCCAGCATTTT CASSQVDGRTPQHF
NA TRBJ1-3 TRBV10-3 NA TGTGCCAACCAAGACCACAGGAACACCATATATTTT CANQDHRNTIYF
once TRBJ1-2 TRBV6-1 NA TGTGCCAGCAGTGACCGGTACTATGGCTACACCTTC CASSDRYYGYTF